Sequencing of this T cell receptor beta chain was carried out in a study of blood T cell repertoires in COVID-19. Study background: COVID-19 samples collected from the United States, Italy and Spain covered acute and convalescent phases. T cells, B-cell-depleted T cells, or PBMCs provided the cDNA or gDNA that served as material.

In the original workflow: Nucleated cell counts were estimated from reference gene primer amplification. Using immunoSEQ multiplex PCR, the repertoire was profiled, and TCRdb retains in-frame clones only, with some absent. V, J and clone size derive from that table, while D and trimming were established from the DNA sequence. The sample shows 30,000 to 40,000 clones, more than 75% of them seen only once. V shed 4 bases and J shed 7 bases, with 17 bases lying between them. Germline CDR1 and CDR2: SGHRS and YFSETQ. The CDR3 runs to 14 residues. This clone occurred a few times. Sequencing was performed on peripheral blood. This chain uses TRBV5-1 with TRBJ1-2; the D is unclear. This TCR was recovered from a man older than 75 with acute or convalescent COVID-19. The CDR3 loop reads CASSPRQGMAGYTF. The CDR3 bases are TGCGCCAGCAGCCCCCGACAAGGAATGGCTGGCTACACCTTC.